This T cell receptor (beta chain) was observed in a study of OX40 agonist ivuxolimab in advanced cancers. Study-level information: Ivuxolimab, which patients received intravenously every 2 weeks, was dosed at 0.01 to 10 mg/kg. Three patients, one with hepatocellular carcinoma and two with cutaneous melanoma, achieved partial responses.

V gave up 0 bases and J gave up 2 bases; unmatched junction bases: 10. The CDR3 length is 18 residues. Germline V gene data show CDR1 as LNHDA and CDR2 as SQIVND (reference sequence). Profiling relied on immunoSEQ multiplex PCR, and the TCRdb table lists in-frame clones only, not all of them. The table lists 80,000 or so clones, just under 85% of them singletons. The receptor was derived from an adult with an advanced solid tumor such as melanoma, head and neck, liver or kidney cancer. This chain joins TRBV19 and TRBJ1-2, with 9 bases lining up with TRBD1. Sequences were derived from CD4+ or CD8+ T cells sorted from blood, sampled in a trial of the OX40 agonist ivuxolimab. CDR3 loop: CASSIDSYLGTGNYGYTF. The CDR3 nucleotides read TGTGCCAGTAGTATAGATTCCTACCTCGGGACAGGGAACTATGGCTACACCTTC.